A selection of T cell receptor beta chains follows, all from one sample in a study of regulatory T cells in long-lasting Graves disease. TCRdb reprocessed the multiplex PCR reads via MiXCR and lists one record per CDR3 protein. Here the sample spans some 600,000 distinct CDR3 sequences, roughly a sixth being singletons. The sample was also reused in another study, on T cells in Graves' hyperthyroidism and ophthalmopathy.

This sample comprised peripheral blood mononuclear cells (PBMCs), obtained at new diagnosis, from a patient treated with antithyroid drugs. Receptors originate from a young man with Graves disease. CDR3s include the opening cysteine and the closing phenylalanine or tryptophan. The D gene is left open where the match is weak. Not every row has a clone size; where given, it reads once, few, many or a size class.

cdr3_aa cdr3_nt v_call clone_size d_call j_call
CAWRWGGSSYEQYF TGTGCCTGGAGGTGGGGGGGCAGCAGTTACGAGCAGTACTTC TRBV30 many - TRBJ2-7
CASNRQGAIETQYF TGTGCCAGCAACAGACAGGGGGCAATAGAGACCCAGTACTTC TRBV3-1 - TRBD1 TRBJ2-5
CASSLGQGTSGYEQYF TGTGCCAGCAGTTTGGGACAGGGGACTAGCGGCTACGAGCAGTACTTC TRBV12-3/TRBV12-4 many - TRBJ2-7
CASSADSGRNGETQYF TGTGCCAGCAGTGCCGATAGCGGGAGGAATGGAGAGACCCAGTACTTC TRBV2 many TRBD2 TRBJ2-5
CSATNQAGSSYNEQFF TGCAGTGCTACTAACCAAGCGGGGAGCTCCTACAATGAGCAGTTCTTC TRBV20-1 - TRBD2 TRBJ2-1
CAWTTGVRSPLHF TGTGCCTGGACGACAGGCGTTCGGTCACCCCTCCACTTT TRBV30 many - TRBJ1-6
CAWRGVQPYEQYF TGTGCCTGGAGGGGGGTACAGCCCTACGAGCAGTACTTC TRBV30 many - TRBJ2-7
CASSQVGSRPGGYTF TGCGCCAGCAGCCAAGTAGGGAGCCGCCCCGGAGGCTACACCTTC TRBV4-1 few - TRBJ1-2
CSARDRGPVSQPQHF TGCAGTGCTCGGGACAGGGGTCCGGTCAGCCAGCCCCAGCATTTT TRBV20-1 - TRBD1 TRBJ1-5
CSASLGHTGELFF TGCAGTGCTAGTTTAGGGCACACCGGGGAGCTGTTTTTT TRBV20-1 - - TRBJ2-2
CASSNDRGPDTQYF TGTGCCAGCAGTAATGACAGGGGCCCAGATACGCAGTATTTT TRBV2 few TRBD1 TRBJ2-3
CASSQPGGVGDTQYF TGTGCCAGCAGCCAACCAGGGGGCGTAGGAGATACGCAGTATTTT TRBV3-1 many TRBD1 TRBJ2-3
CAWSGPGRSRYGYTF TGTGCCTGGAGTGGTCCGGGACGAAGCCGCTATGGCTACACCTTC TRBV30 many - TRBJ1-2
CSAIREDVTQYF TGCAGTGCGATACGGGAGGATGTGACCCAGTACTTC TRBV20-1 few TRBD2 TRBJ2-5
CASSSSQGAAQPQHF TGTGCCAGCAGTTCCAGTCAGGGGGCTGCTCAGCCCCAGCATTTT TRBV12-3/TRBV12-4 - TRBD1 TRBJ1-5
CASGKDASYEQYF TGTGCCAGCGGGAAGGACGCGAGCTACGAGCAGTACTTC TRBV7-3 - - TRBJ2-7
CAISEGQVKAFF TGTGCCATCAGTGAAGGGCAAGTTAAAGCTTTCTTT TRBV10-3 - - TRBJ1-1
CASSPGTAYEQFF TGTGCCAGCAGTCCCGGGACTGCGTATGAGCAGTTCTTC TRBV27 few - TRBJ2-1
CASSGLAAVHGYTF TGTGCCAGCAGCGGACTCGCAGCAGTACATGGCTACACCTTC TRBV3-1 - - TRBJ1-2
CASSPTRQATLSYEQYF TGTGCCAGCAGCCCCACCCGGCAGGCTACCCTCTCCTACGAGCAGTACTTC TRBV7-3 many - TRBJ2-7
CASSSYGAGTDTQYF TGTGCCAGCTCCTCGTACGGGGCCGGCACAGATACGCAGTATTTT TRBV28 many - TRBJ2-3
CSARGPEGYNEQFF TGCAGTGCTAGGGGACCCGAGGGGTACAATGAGCAGTTCTTC TRBV20-1 - - TRBJ2-1
CASSLVRGTGEKLFF TGTGCCAGCAGCTTAGTCCGGGGGACGGGTGAAAAACTGTTTTTT TRBV7-2 few - TRBJ1-4
CSQPGRPNTDTQYF TGCAGTCAACCCGGGAGGCCCAACACAGATACGCAGTATTTT TRBV20-1 few TRBD2 TRBJ2-3
CASSYDRGAQYF TGTGCCAGCAGCTACGACAGGGGGGCCCAGTACTTC TRBV12-3/TRBV12-4 many TRBD1 TRBJ2-5
CASSWASYEQYF TGTGCCAGCAGTTGGGCTAGCTACGAGCAGTACTTC TRBV7-9 many - TRBJ2-7
CASSPPGQAVLSGANVLTF TGTGCCAGCAGCCCTCCGGGACAGGCGGTTCTCTCTGGGGCCAACGTCCTGACTTTC TRBV9 few TRBD1 TRBJ2-6
CASGDRGAMGNYGYTF TGTGCCAGCGGTGACAGGGGGGCGATGGGTAACTATGGCTACACCTTC TRBV12-3/TRBV12-4 few TRBD1 TRBJ1-2
CASSLGKGKPQHF TGTGCCAGCAGTCTGGGCAAGGGGAAACCCCAGCATTTT TRBV27 many - TRBJ1-5
CAWSGGLAGTNEQFF TGTGCCTGGAGTGGAGGACTAGCGGGGACTAATGAGCAGTTCTTC TRBV30 - TRBD2 TRBJ2-1
CSAIAGNEQFF TGCAGTGCTATTGCTGGCAATGAGCAGTTCTTC TRBV20-1 few - TRBJ2-1
CASSIGATSAAYNEQFF TGTGCCAGTAGTATAGGGGCGACTAGCGCCGCCTACAATGAGCAGTTCTTC TRBV19 many TRBD2 TRBJ2-1
CASSPTDSYEQYF TGTGCCAGCAGCCCTACGGACAGCTACGAGCAGTACTTC TRBV7-3 many - TRBJ2-7
CASSPGGLAGANEQFF TGTGCCAGCAGTCCAGGGGGACTAGCGGGAGCTAATGAGCAGTTCTTC TRBV7-9 many TRBD2 TRBJ2-1
CASSSGLAGGRETQYF TGTGCCAGCAGCTCGGGACTAGCGGGGGGGCGGGAGACCCAGTACTTC TRBV11-3 many TRBD2 TRBJ2-5
CAWSVSRDEQYF TGTGCCTGGAGTGTGTCACGCGACGAGCAGTACTTC TRBV30 many - TRBJ2-7
CASPWSPPRETQYF TGTGCCAGTCCTTGGTCTCCTCCAAGGGAGACCCAGTACTTC TRBV25-1 - - TRBJ2-5
CSARSSGGREENYGYTF TGCAGTGCTAGATCGTCAGGGGGCAGGGAGGAGAACTATGGCTACACCTTC TRBV20-1 few TRBD1 TRBJ1-2
CASSTQAPSGRASEEQYF TGTGCCAGCAGTACACAAGCGCCTAGCGGGAGGGCCTCAGAAGAGCAGTACTTC TRBV27 few TRBD2 TRBJ2-7
CASSFGTSETQYF TGTGCCAGCAGCTTCGGGACATCGGAGACCCAGTACTTC TRBV11-2 many - TRBJ2-5
CASKRLGGGGTEDFF TGCGCCAGCAAGAGGTTAGGAGGGGGGGGCACTGAAGATTTCTTT TRBV5-1 once - TRBJ1-1
CSALPVETQYF TGCAGTGCTCTCCCGGTAGAGACCCAGTACTTC TRBV20-1 many - TRBJ2-5
CASSRVFNQPQHF TGTGCCAGCAGTCGGGTCTTCAATCAGCCCCAGCATTTT TRBV28 few - TRBJ1-5
CASSLWSGSGNEQFF TGCGCCAGCAGCTTGTGGAGCGGGTCAGGCAATGAGCAGTTCTTC TRBV5-1 many - TRBJ2-1
CASSQEYGAGGLRNEQFF TGTGCCAGCAGCCAAGAGTATGGAGCGGGAGGGTTGCGGAATGAGCAGTTCTTC TRBV3-1 many TRBD2 TRBJ2-1
CAWSTRGSYEQYF TGTGCCTGGAGTACCCGGGGGTCCTACGAGCAGTACTTC TRBV30 few - TRBJ2-7
CANSFGQSTEAFF TGTGCCAACAGTTTCGGACAGAGCACTGAAGCTTTCTTT TRBV12-3/TRBV12-4 few - TRBJ1-1
CASSLAGLAGHEQYF TGTGCCAGCAGCCTCGCGGGACTAGCGGGACACGAGCAGTACTTC TRBV3-1 many TRBD2 TRBJ2-7